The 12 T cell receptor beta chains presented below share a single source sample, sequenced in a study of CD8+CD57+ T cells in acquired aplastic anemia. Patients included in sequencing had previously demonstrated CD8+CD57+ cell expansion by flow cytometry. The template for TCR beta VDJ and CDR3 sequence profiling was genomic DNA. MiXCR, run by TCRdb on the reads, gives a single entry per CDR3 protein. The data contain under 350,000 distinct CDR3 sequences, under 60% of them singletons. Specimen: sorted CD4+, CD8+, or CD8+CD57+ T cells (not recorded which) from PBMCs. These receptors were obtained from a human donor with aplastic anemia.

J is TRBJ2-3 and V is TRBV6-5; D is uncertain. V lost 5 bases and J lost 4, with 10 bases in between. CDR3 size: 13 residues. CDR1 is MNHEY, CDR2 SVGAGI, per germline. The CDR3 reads CASSIQVADTQYF. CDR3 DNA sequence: TGTGCCAGCAGTATACAAGTGGCAGATACGCAGTATTTT.

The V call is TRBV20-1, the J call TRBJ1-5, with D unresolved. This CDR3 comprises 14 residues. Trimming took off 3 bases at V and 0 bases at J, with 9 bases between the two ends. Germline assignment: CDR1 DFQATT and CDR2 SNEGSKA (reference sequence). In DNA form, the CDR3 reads TGCAGTGCTAGCAGGTTATATAGCAATCAGCCCCAGCATTTT. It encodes CSASRLYSNQPQHF.

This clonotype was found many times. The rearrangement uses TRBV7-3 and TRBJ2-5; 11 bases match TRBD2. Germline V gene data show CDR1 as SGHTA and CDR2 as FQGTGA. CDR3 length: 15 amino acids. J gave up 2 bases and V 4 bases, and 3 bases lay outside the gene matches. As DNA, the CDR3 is TGTGCCAGCAGCTCCTCTAGCGGGGGGCAAGAGACCCAGTACTTC. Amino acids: CASSSSSGGQETQYF. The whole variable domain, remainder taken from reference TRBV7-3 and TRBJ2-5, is GAGVSQTPSNKVTEKGKYVELRCDPISGHTALYWYRQSLGQGPEFLIYFQGTGAADDSGLPNDRFFAVRPEGSVSTLKIQRTERGDSAVYLCASSSSSGGQETQYFGPGTRLLVL.

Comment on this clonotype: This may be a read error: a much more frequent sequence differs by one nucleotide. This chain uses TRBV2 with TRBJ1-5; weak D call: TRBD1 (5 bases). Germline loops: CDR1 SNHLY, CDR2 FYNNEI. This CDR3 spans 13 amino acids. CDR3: CAGSLQGSQPQHF. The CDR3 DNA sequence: TGTGCCGGCAGTTTGCAGGGCAGTCAGCCCCAGCATTTT.

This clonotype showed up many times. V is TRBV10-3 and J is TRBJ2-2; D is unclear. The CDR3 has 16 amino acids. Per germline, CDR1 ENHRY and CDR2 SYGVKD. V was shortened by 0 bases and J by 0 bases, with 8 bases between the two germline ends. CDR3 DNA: TGTGCCATCAGTGAGTCGTACAAAACGAACACCGGGGAGCTGTTTTTT. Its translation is CAISESYKTNTGELFF.

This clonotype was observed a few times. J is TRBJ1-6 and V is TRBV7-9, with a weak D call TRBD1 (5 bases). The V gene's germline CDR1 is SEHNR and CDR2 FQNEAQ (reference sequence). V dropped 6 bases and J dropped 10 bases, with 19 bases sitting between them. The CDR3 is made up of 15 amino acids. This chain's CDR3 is CASRPPGGFGSPLHF. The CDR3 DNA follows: TGTGCCAGCAGACCGCCGGGGGGGTTCGGCTCACCCCTCCACTTT.

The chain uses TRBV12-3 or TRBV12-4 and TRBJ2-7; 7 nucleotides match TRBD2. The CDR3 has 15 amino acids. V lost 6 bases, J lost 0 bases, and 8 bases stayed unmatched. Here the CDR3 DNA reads TGTGCCAGCAGCCCGGGGGGAGCGTGCTCCTACGAGCAGTACTTC. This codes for CASSPGGACSYEQYF.

CDR3 bases: TGTGCCAGCAGCTTAGAGGCAGCGAACACCGGGGAGCTGTTTTTT. Its translation: CASSLEAANTGELFF. The V call is TRBV7-2, the J call TRBJ2-2; the D is unclear. CDR3 length: 15 amino acids. CDR1 is SGHTA and CDR2 is FQGNSA in the germline V gene. The V end was cut by 1 base, the J end by 0 bases, with 6 bases between.

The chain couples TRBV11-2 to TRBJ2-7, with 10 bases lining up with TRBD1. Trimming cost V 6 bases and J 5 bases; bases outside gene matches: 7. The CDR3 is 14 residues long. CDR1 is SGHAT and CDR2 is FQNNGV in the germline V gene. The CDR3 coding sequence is TGTGCCAGCAGTCTAACTGGGACAGGGGACGAGCAGTACTTC. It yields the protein CASSLTGTGDEQYF. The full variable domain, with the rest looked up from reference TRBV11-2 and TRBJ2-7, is EAGVAQSPRYKIIEKRQSVAFWCNPISGHATLYWYQQILGQGPKLLIQFQNNGVVDDSQLPKDRFSAERLKGVDSTLKIQPAKLEDSAVYLCASSLTGTGDEQYFGPGTRLTVT.

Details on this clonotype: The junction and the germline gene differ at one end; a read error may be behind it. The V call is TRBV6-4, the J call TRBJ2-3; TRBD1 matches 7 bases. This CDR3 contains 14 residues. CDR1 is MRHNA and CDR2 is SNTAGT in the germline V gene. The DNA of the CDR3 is TGTGCCGGCAGTGAAGCCGGGACAGTCTACGAGCAGTATTTT. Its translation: CAGSEAGTVYEQYF.

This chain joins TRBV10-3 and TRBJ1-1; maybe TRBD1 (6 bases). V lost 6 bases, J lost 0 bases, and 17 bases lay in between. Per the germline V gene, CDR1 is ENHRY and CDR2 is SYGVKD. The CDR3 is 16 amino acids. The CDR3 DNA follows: TGTGCCATCAGCAGCGGCGCCGGGACAATGAACACTGAAGCTTTCTTT. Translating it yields CAISSGAGTMNTEAFF.

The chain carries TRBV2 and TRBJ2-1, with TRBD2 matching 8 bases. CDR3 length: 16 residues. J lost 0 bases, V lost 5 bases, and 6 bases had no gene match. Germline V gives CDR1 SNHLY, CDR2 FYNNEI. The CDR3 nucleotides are TGTGCCAGCAGTCCACAAAGCGGGGGCTCCTACAATGAGCAGTTCTTC. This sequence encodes CASSPQSGGSYNEQFF.